The next 13 T cell receptor beta chains were all read from a single sample in a study of cytomegalovirus exposure and HLA in healthy donors. The PCR made use of 60 Vbeta and 13 Jbeta primers. Data came from immunoSEQ multiplex PCR; TCRdb stores just in-frame clones and leaves some out. This sample carries some 140,000 clones, around three quarters of them seen once, and the ten largest clones take 6.5%. Source material: PBMCs. These TCRs come from a man aged 35-49 years in good health and CMV-seropositive.

This sequence joins TRBV5-4 and TRBJ2-1, with TRBD1 identical over 8 bases. The CDR3 is 16 amino acids. Trimming removed 4 bases from V and 0 bases from J; junction bases left unmatched: 6. Germline V gene data show CDR1 as SGHNT and CDR2 as YYREEE (reference sequence). For the CDR3, the DNA is TGTGCCAGCAGCCCCAGACAGGGGACCTCCTACAATGAGCAGTTCTTC. It codes for CASSPRQGTSYNEQFF. Combining the CDR3 with reference TRBV5-4 and TRBJ2-1 gives the whole variable domain ETGVTQSPTHLIKTRGQQVTLRCSSQSGHNTVSWYQQALGQGPQFIFQYYREEENGRGNFPPRFSGLQFPNYSSELNVNALELDDSALYLCASSPRQGTSYNEQFFGPGTRLTVL.

The chain couples TRBV6-6 to TRBJ2-5, with 8 positions matching TRBD2. CDR1 MNHNY and CDR2 SVGAGI come from the germline V gene (reference sequence). This CDR3 spans 15 amino acids. Trimming removed 6 bases from V and 4 bases from J; junction bases left unmatched: 10. DNA of the CDR3: TGTGCCAGCAGGGGTAGCGGGAAGAGTGGAGAGACCCAGTACTTC. It is translated as CASRGSGKSGETQYF.

The gene calls are TRBV7-9 and TRBJ1-3; tentatively, D is TRBD1 (6 bases). Germline V lookup: CDR1 SEHNR, CDR2 FQNEAQ (reference sequence). This CDR3 is 16 amino acids long. The V gene lost 8 bases and the J gene lost 0 bases, with 17 bases spanning the gap. DNA for the CDR3: TGTGCCAGCGGGGGCGACCTACAGGGCTCTGGAAACACCATATATTTT. Protein: CASGGDLQGSGNTIYF.

The sample holds a few counts of this clone. The V gene is TRBV9, the J gene TRBJ2-6, with D uncertain. V lost 4 bases and J lost 0, with 8 bases in between. The CDR3 contains 15 residues. The V gene's germline CDR1 is SGDLS and CDR2 YYNGEE. This chain's CDR3 is CASSTRHSGANVLTF. In DNA form, the CDR3 reads TGTGCCAGCAGCACCAGACACTCTGGGGCCAACGTCCTGACTTTC.

This CDR3 is CASSVVPGRPGQGNSPLHF. CDR3 nucleotide sequence: TGTGCCAGCAGCGTAGTTCCGGGAAGGCCGGGACAGGGCAATTCACCCCTCCACTTT. This chain uses TRBV9 with TRBJ1-6; 9 bases line up with TRBD1. Germline V gene data show CDR1 as SGDLS and CDR2 as YYNGEE. CDR3 length: 19 residues. The V gene end was trimmed by 0 bases and the J gene end by 7 bases; junction bases not matched to a gene: 14.

V is TRBV5-1 and J is TRBJ2-1, with 12 bases fitting TRBD1. In germline, CDR1 is SGHRS, CDR2 YFSETQ. The CDR3 is 19 residues long. J was trimmed by 7 bases and V by 5 bases; bases with no gene match: 19. The CDR3 coding sequence is TGCGCCAGCAGTGGGACAGGGGGCACTACGGGACTCCGCCAAAATGAGCAGTTCTTC. This encodes CASSGTGGTTGLRQNEQFF.

The chain employs TRBV5-1 and TRBJ2-5; 11 positions agree with TRBD2. The end of the DNA fits TRBJ2-7 better, so the J call may be wrong. The CDR3 has 15 amino acids. From germline, CDR1 is SGHRS and CDR2 YFSETQ. In DNA, the CDR3 is TGCGCCAGCAGCTTTACTAGCGGGAGCTTCTACGAGCAGTACTTC. This translates into CASSFTSGSFYEQYF.

V is TRBV7-8 and J is TRBJ1-1; D unresolved. Germline loops: CDR1 SGHVS, CDR2 FQNEAQ. The CDR3 runs 16 residues. V was clipped by 2 bases and J by 0 bases, with 13 bases between them. The CDR3 spells CASSLPRGSVNTEAFF. CDR3 bases: TGTGCCAGCAGCTTACCCCGGGGAAGCGTGAACACTGAAGCTTTCTTT.

The rearrangement joins TRBV5-1 to TRBJ2-3, with 7 bases that match TRBD2. CDR1 is SGHRS, CDR2 YFSETQ, per germline. With 3 bases clipped from V and 1 base from J, the junction kept 5 bases outside the gene matches. CDR3 size: 15 residues. CDR3 amino acids: CASSSSLAGTDTQYF. The CDR3 region has the DNA TGCGCCAGCAGCTCCAGTCTAGCGGGCACAGATACGCAGTATTTT.

The chain combines TRBV5-1 with TRBJ1-3; 10 nucleotides match TRBD1. The CDR3 consists of 18 residues. Germline CDR1 is SGHRS and CDR2 is YFSETQ. The V gene end was trimmed by 1 base and the J gene end by 4 bases; junction bases not matched to a gene: 11. The CDR3: CASSLWPPGQGEGNTIYF. In DNA form, the CDR3 reads TGCGCCAGCAGCTTGTGGCCACCAGGACAGGGGGAAGGAAACACCATATATTTT.

The V and J genes are TRBV19 and TRBJ1-2; D may be TRBD1 (6 bases). Trimming pared 3 bases from V and 4 bases from J, leaving 21 bases between. CDR3 length equals 17 residues. CDR1 and CDR2 from the germline V gene are LNHDA and SQIVND (reference sequence). The CDR3 sequence is CASSMSRGASGSYGYTF. The CDR3 DNA is TGTGCCAGTAGTATGAGCAGGGGCGCTTCGGGGTCCTATGGCTACACCTTC.

The genes are TRBV28 and TRBJ2-7; TRBD1 agrees at 9 bases. Germline CDR1 and CDR2: MDHEN and SYDVKM. The CDR3 runs 14 residues. CDR3 DNA: TGTGCGAGCGGACGCCGACAGGGGGTCTACGAGCAGTACTTC. This codes for CASGRRQGVYEQYF.

The J gene is TRBJ1-1, the V gene TRBV19; no firm D call. This CDR3 region has 15 residues. CDR1 is LNHDA, CDR2 SQIVND, per germline (reference sequence). The V gene lost 7 bases and the J gene lost 2 bases, with 17 bases spanning the gap. The CDR3 reads CASTSYMGPNTEAFF. The CDR3 DNA sequence: TGTGCCAGTACTAGCTACATGGGTCCCAACACTGAAGCTTTCTTT.